The 7 T cell receptor beta chains listed next were all sequenced from one sample in a study of blood T cells in healthy people across ages. Through a sample-barcoded 5' primer and a J-beta primer mix, a second PCR was run for roughly 6 to 12 cycles. Using its own MiXCR run on the 5' RACE reads, TCRdb lists one record per CDR3 protein. The sample consists of some 700,000 distinct CDR3 sequences, about 24% of them appearing once. Sequencing input: blood. Every receptor here comes from a man aged 70 or older in good health.

This clonotype was seen a few times. The chain is built from TRBV28 and TRBJ2-5; TRBD2 agrees at 9 bases. CDR1 and CDR2 (germline): MDHEN, SYDVKM. The length of the CDR3 is 16 residues. After removal of 3 bases from V and 3 bases from J, the junction contained 8 bases not matched to a gene. CDR3: CASSFPPQRGEETQYF. The CDR3 DNA reads TGTGCCAGCAGTTTCCCTCCTCAGCGGGGGGAAGAGACCCAGTACTTC.

The V call is TRBV9, the J call TRBJ2-2; weak D call: TRBD1 (5 bases). Germline V lookup: CDR1 SGDLS, CDR2 YYNGEE. Between the trimmed V and J ends, which lost 2 bases and 7 bases, there was a span of 15 bases. This CDR3 is 15 amino acids long. CDR3 DNA sequence: TGTGCCAGCAGCGTTAATATCAGGGCGAACGGGGAGCTGTTTTTT. Its translation: CASSVNIRANGELFF.

This clonotype was found once. At one end the junction does not follow the germline gene, possibly because of a read error. The V and J genes are TRBV5-1 and TRBJ2-7, with a weak D call TRBD2 (5 bases). The CDR3 runs to 14 residues. Germline V gene sequence: CDR1 SGHRS, CDR2 YFSETQ. CDR3 sequence: CTSSLVPGGYEQYF. Written as DNA, the CDR3 is TGCACCAGCAGCTTGGTTCCAGGAGGCTACGAGCAGTACTTC. Together with reference TRBV5-1 and TRBJ2-7, the CDR3 gives the full variable domain: KAGVTQTPRYLIKTRGQQVTLSCSPISGHRSVSWYQQTPGQGLQFLFEYFSETQRNKGNFPGRFSGRQFSNSRSEMNVSTLELGDSALYLCTSSLVPGGYEQYFGPGTRLTVT.

This rearrangement joins TRBV29-1 to TRBJ2-6; TRBD2 might be the D (6 bases). Deletions cut 3 bases from V and 1 base from J, with 10 bases between. The germline V gene has CDR1 SQVTM and CDR2 ANQGSEA. The CDR3 is 15 residues long. The CDR3, as DNA: TGCAGCGTTGACAGGGACTCATCTGGGGCCAACGTCCTGACTTTC. It translates to CSVDRDSSGANVLTF.

The chain links TRBV6-1 to TRBJ1-1, with 9 bases identical to TRBD1. The CDR3 is 16 amino acids. Losses at the gene ends were 5 bases for V and 6 bases for J; bases not matched to a gene: 13. Germline loops: CDR1 MNHNS, CDR2 SASEGT. The CDR3 spells CASSRDPLGTGSEAFF. CDR3 coding DNA: TGTGCCAGCAGTCGGGACCCACTTGGGACAGGGTCTGAAGCTTTCTTT.

The chain recombines TRBV20-1 with TRBJ2-3; D unresolved. Trimming stripped 1 base from V and 2 bases from J, with 7 bases between. This CDR3 has 13 residues. The germline CDR1 and CDR2 sequences are DFQATT and SNEGSKA (reference sequence). In DNA, the CDR3 is TGCAGTGCTAGAGGTCTCTTCACAGATACGCAGTATTTT. This encodes CSARGLFTDTQYF.

The V call is TRBV6-6, the J call TRBJ1-2; TRBD1 is a possible D gene (5 bases). The V gene lost 4 bases and the J gene lost 5 bases, with 14 bases spanning the gap. The CDR3 has 14 amino acids. From germline, CDR1 is MNHNY and CDR2 SVGAGI (reference sequence). The CDR3 sequence: CASSFREVTYGYTF. The CDR3 DNA follows: TGTGCCAGCAGTTTCAGGGAAGTCACATATGGCTACACCTTC.